These T cell receptor beta chains were read from a single sample in a study of cytomegalovirus exposure and HLA in healthy donors. TCRdb keeps only in-frame clones here, not all; method: immunoSEQ multiplex PCR. Among tens of thousands of clones listed, approximately 95% were seen once. Material: PBMCs. These receptor sequences come from a woman between 18 and 29 years old in good health and CMV-seronegative. Each CDR3 is given with its conserved first and last residue. D genes are given only for firm matches. Some rows mark clone size as missing; the rest say once, few, many or name a class of expanded clone.

V gene	J gene	D gene	clone size	CDR3 protein	CDR3 DNA
TRBV19	TRBJ1-2	.	.	CASSIGQSMSGYGYTF	TGTGCCAGTAGTATAGGCCAGTCGATGTCGGGTTATGGCTACACCTTC
TRBV5-1	TRBJ2-7	TRBD2	.	CASSLGGSSYEQYF	TGCGCCAGCAGCTTGGGCGGGAGCTCCTACGAGCAGTACTTC
TRBV7-3	TRBJ2-5	TRBD1	.	CASSLTPQGAAEAETQYF	TGTGCCAGCAGCTTAACGCCTCAGGGGGCGGCGGAGGCAGAGACCCAGTACTTC
TRBV7-9	TRBJ1-2	.	.	CASSLGGDYGYTF	TGTGCCAGCAGCTTAGGGGGAGACTATGGCTACACCTTC
TRBV7-2	TRBJ1-4	.	.	CASSLSRGSGAEKLFF	TGTGCCAGCAGCTTATCTCGGGGGTCGGGCGCTGAAAAACTGTTTTTT
TRBV27	TRBJ1-5	TRBD1	.	CASSSDVRGLGNQPQHF	TGTGCCAGCAGTTCAGACGTCAGGGGGCTTGGCAATCAGCCCCAGCATTTT
TRBV7-8	TRBJ1-2	.	.	CASSLARGTFYGYTF	TGTGCCAGCAGCTTAGCGCGGGGGACCTTCTATGGCTACACCTTC
TRBV5-4	TRBJ2-1	TRBD1	.	CASSLGQGVANEQFF	TGTGCCAGCAGCCTAGGACAGGGTGTCGCCAATGAGCAGTTCTTC
TRBV2	TRBJ1-4	TRBD1	.	CASRTVQGRTNEKLFF	TGTGCCAGCAGGACCGTACAGGGGAGAACTAATGAAAAACTGTTTTTT
TRBV30	TRBJ2-1	.	.	CAWSRGTEGNEQFF	TGTGCCTGGAGTAGGGGAACGGAGGGCAATGAGCAGTTCTTC
TRBV5-4	TRBJ2-1	TRBD2	.	CASSSYGGRMNEQFF	TGTGCCAGCAGCAGCTATGGCGGGAGGATGAATGAGCAGTTCTTC
TRBV29-1	TRBJ2-5	TRBD1	.	CSVRQGSETQYF	TGCAGCGTCAGACAGGGAAGCGAGACCCAGTACTTC
TRBV6-4	TRBJ2-3	.	once	CASSDSPRSDTQYF	TGTGCCAGCAGTGACTCGCCTAGATCAGATACGCAGTATTTT
TRBV2	TRBJ1-2	.	.	CASRDSRVYGYTF	TGTGCCAGCAGGGACAGCCGTGTCTATGGCTACACCTTC
TRBV7-2	TRBJ2-2	TRBD1	.	CASSQVGTGRTGELFF	TGTGCCAGCAGCCAGGTTGGGACAGGGCGCACCGGGGAGCTGTTTTTT
TRBV2	TRBJ1-1	.	.	CASSGSGPEAFF	TGTGCCAGCAGTGGTTCTGGGCCTGAAGCTTTCTTT